The sequence of this T cell receptor (beta chain) was determined in a study of cytomegalovirus exposure and HLA in healthy donors. The PCR was carried out with 60 Vbeta primers and 13 Jbeta primers. Assay: immunoSEQ multiplex PCR; the TCRdb copy retains only in-frame clones and omits some. The repertoire includes 150,000 to 200,000 clones, approximately 82% of them detected once, and around 8.3% sits in the top ten. This CDR3 comprises 16 residues. CDR1 and CDR2 (germline): SGHRS, YFSETQ. Germline trimming cut 0 bases from V and 5 bases from J; bases unmatched to any gene: 5. The chain combines TRBV5-1 with TRBJ2-7, with 13 bases matching TRBD2. Sequenced input: PBMCs. This receptor was identified in a woman aged 40 to 55 in good health and CMV-seropositive. The CDR3 DNA sequence: TGCGCCAGCAGCTTGGCCGGGACTAGCGGGATACACGAGCAGTACTTC. Encoded protein: CASSLAGTSGIHEQYF.